This T cell receptor (beta chain) was sequenced in a study of spatial heterogeneity in lung cancer (dated by TCRdb to between 2017 and 2020). For the wider study: More beta-chain than alpha-chain transcripts were consistently detected, likely reflecting higher beta-chain transcript abundance. In the raw uncorrected reads, each unique combination of TCR and UMI appeared on average more than ten times. In non-small cell lung cancer, the study made a quantitative comparison of TCR alpha and beta repertoires among multiple tumor regions, matched nontumor lung and blood. Nonsynonymous mutation counts, determined by whole-exome sequencing of tumor tissue, were related to features of the TCR repertoire. Both alpha and beta chains were TCR-sequenced in samples taken at surgery, namely 220 tumor regions, fewer than 85 matched nontumor lung samples and about 58 PBMC samples.

The sample's time point label, decoded: sample taken at primary tumor resection. Without any cell sorting, TCR sequencing was performed on whole RNA extracted either from tumor and nontumor lung tissue or from cryopreserved PBMC samples. Donors were 72 patients with early-stage, untreated non-small cell lung cancer from the lung TRACERx cohort. Patients were selected for TCR sequencing only if sufficient RNA was available from at least two tumor regions. From a lookup of the germline V gene, CDR1 and CDR2 are SGHTS and YDEGEE. V loses 2 bases at its end and J loses 3 bases; junction bases beyond the gene matches: 6. Counted from cysteine to phenylalanine, this CDR3 has 16 amino acids. The sequence is cut down to CDR3 DNA, 48 bases in frame from base 1. The paper's findings and limits, for the study overall: Additional single-cell paired TCR alpha and beta sequencing was considered necessary to confirm, at a functional level, the hypothesis that regional TCRs recognize regional mutations. Ubiquitous expanded tumor TCRs showed up in blood more often at tumor resection than at routine follow-up.

As regards this clonotype: What antigen it recognizes has not been identified. Base qualities are not recorded, but no much larger clone differs from it by a single base.

To prepare the library, 5' RACE was applied. The listed sequencing device is NextSeq 500. In the TCR library protocol, a unique molecular identifier was attached to each TCR cDNA molecule so that PCR and sequencing errors could be corrected. For the original study's pipeline: TCR identification, UMI-based error correction and CDR3 extraction were all carried out with Decombinator tools. TCRs above a frequency of 2 per 1,000, corresponding to the top 1% of the tumor frequency distribution, were defined as expanded. Renyi diversity was calculated using the R vegan package after each repertoire was subsampled 100 times to 5,000 TCRs. CDR3 similarity networks were built from amino acid triplet string-kernel similarity, connecting CDR3s with pairwise similarity above 0.82. The public reads were run again by TCRdb, first through fastp at Q25 and then through MiXCR, and only productive beta chains were kept. Identical CDR3 proteins give one entry, which carries the most common genes and DNA. The V and J calls here are based on TCRdb, not the publication. The sample table shows 75,000 to 85,000 distinct CDR3 sequences, and about a fifth are seen once. Of the sample, 5% to 7.5% is held by the ten largest clones.

The rearrangement combines TRBV5-8 with TRBJ2-2; the central 8 bases match TRBD2. The source was PBMCs, collected at surgery. This receptor was obtained from a male donor with early-stage non-small cell lung cancer. CDR3 protein: CASSLALRGDTGELFF. The nucleotides read TGTGCCAGCAGCTTAGCATTGCGGGGGGACACCGGGGAGCTGTTTTTT.